The clone carrying this T cell receptor (beta chain) was counted between two and nine times. The source of the sample is a study of T-cell memory formation after mild COVID-19. One entry per CDR3 protein, called by TCRdb with MiXCR from the 5' RACE reads. The sample shows 270,000 or so distinct CDR3 sequences, roughly 17% of them seen only once. Trimming cost V 0 bases and J 4 bases; bases outside gene matches: 4. Germline lookup yields CDR1 LNHNV and CDR2 YYDKDF (reference sequence). The CDR3 runs 15 residues. What was sequenced was PBMCs or a T cell subset sorted from them (not recorded which). The rearrangement joins TRBV15 to TRBJ1-2; 8 bases are a match to TRBD1. This clonotype was obtained from a man between 18 and 35 years old who had mild COVID-19 (a few samples of this study predate the infection). Cell type and time point are not known. The CDR3: CATSRDSGTGYGYTF. CDR3 sequence (DNA): TGTGCCACCAGCAGAGATTCGGGGACAGGCTATGGCTACACCTTC.